The 31 T cell receptor beta chains below were found in one sample sequenced in a study of technical replicates of blood from a few donors. Profiling relied on immunoSEQ multiplex PCR, and the TCRdb table lists in-frame clones only, not all of them. The top ten hold 0.25% to 0.3% of the sample, which has 70,000 to 95,000 clones, 94% seen once. The material sequenced was T cells isolated from PBMCs. These TCRs come from a human donor in good health.

V is TRBV5-1 and J is TRBJ1-1; 10 positions match TRBD1. The CDR3 has 16 amino acids. Germline CDR1 SGHRS, CDR2 YFSETQ. The ends lost 6 bases at V and 4 bases at J; junction bases unmatched: 12. The CDR3 is CASTTVAGTGATEAFF. The CDR3, as DNA: TGCGCCAGCACCACGGTCGCCGGGACAGGGGCCACTGAAGCTTTCTTT.

The chain combines TRBV28 with TRBJ2-7; D is possibly TRBD1 (5 bases). CDR1 and CDR2 from the germline V gene are MDHEN and SYDVKM. Trimming left V 6 bases short and J 6 bases short, with 24 bases between. The CDR3 spans 16 residues. The CDR3 here is CASSPGGARDRGEQYF. In DNA, the CDR3 is TGTGCCAGCAGCCCCGGTGGGGCTCGTGATAGGGGCGAGCAGTACTTC.

The gene calls are TRBV10-3 and TRBJ2-7, with 11 bases that match TRBD2. From germline, CDR1 is ENHRY and CDR2 SYGVKD. Trimming at V came to 0 bases and at J to 3 bases, leaving 10 bases not matched to a gene. CDR3 length: 18 residues. The CDR3 nucleotides are TGTGCCATCAGTGAGTCGATGATGGGACTAGCGGACCACTACGAGCAGTACTTC. It is translated as CAISESMMGLADHYEQYF.

This chain links TRBV28 with TRBJ2-5; 9 bases map to TRBD1. V shed 6 bases, J shed 2 bases, and the junction held 10 bases outside the gene matches. The CDR3 covers 16 residues. From germline, CDR1 is MDHEN and CDR2 SYDVKM. CDR3 in amino acids: CASSPLTGGGQETQYF. The DNA of the CDR3 is TGTGCCAGCAGCCCCCTGACAGGGGGGGGTCAAGAGACCCAGTACTTC.

The rearrangement uses TRBV7-2 and TRBJ2-7; TRBD2 agrees at 8 bases. Germline-derived CDR1 and CDR2 are SGHTA and FQGNSA. There are 15 residues in the CDR3. Trimming at V came to 1 base and at J to 5 bases, leaving 7 bases not matched to a gene. CDR3 region: CASSLVGGAPHEQYF. The DNA of the CDR3 is TGTGCCAGCAGCTTAGTCGGGGGGGCACCCCACGAGCAGTACTTC.

The V call is TRBV19, the J call TRBJ1-1; 10 bases map to TRBD1. Germline V gene data show CDR1 as LNHDA and CDR2 as SQIVND (reference sequence). V lost 5 bases and J lost 4; bases outside the gene matches: 1. The CDR3 is made up of 13 amino acids. The CDR3 sequence: CASSDRGPTEAFF. CDR3 bases: TGTGCCAGTAGTGACAGGGGGCCCACTGAAGCTTTCTTT. The variable domain in full, with the rest retrieved from reference TRBV19 and TRBJ1-1, is DGGITQSPKYLFRKEGQNVTLSCEQNLNHDAMYWYRQDPGQGLRLIYYSQIVNDFQKGDIAEGYSVSREKKESFPLTVTSAQKNPTAFYLCASSDRGPTEAFFGQGTRLTVV.

The chain combines TRBV4-1 with TRBJ1-2, with 7 bases fitting TRBD1. The V segment lost 3 bases and the J segment 5 bases; nucleotides outside the gene matches: 15. This CDR3 spans 17 amino acids. Germline-derived CDR1 and CDR2 are MGHRA and YSYEKL. The CDR3 loop is CASSQPGGQRKGYGYTF. In DNA, the CDR3 is TGCGCCAGCAGCCAGCCCGGGGGACAGCGAAAGGGGTATGGCTACACCTTC.

V and J are TRBV14 and TRBJ2-2, with 8 positions matching TRBD2. After removal of 2 bases from V and 5 bases from J, the junction contained 4 bases not matched to a gene. The CDR3 covers 15 residues. Germline V gene sequence: CDR1 SGHDN, CDR2 FVKESK. This CDR3 reads CASSQLSGSTGELFF. The CDR3 nucleotides read TGTGCCAGCAGCCAACTCAGCGGGAGTACCGGGGAGCTGTTTTTT.

This clone was recorded only once. The rearrangement joins TRBV6-5 to TRBJ1-5; tentatively, D is TRBD1 (5 bases). The CDR3 loop spans 15 amino acids. Trimming cost V 5 bases and J 6 bases, with 17 bases left between them. CDR1 and CDR2 from the germline V gene are MNHEY and SVGAGI. The chain's CDR3 is CASSLGTPRGQPQHF. CDR3 nucleotide sequence: TGTGCCAGCAGTCTGGGGACTCCCAGAGGTCAGCCCCAGCATTTT.

V gene TRBV5-1 combines with J gene TRBJ2-1; possibly TRBD1 for D (5 bases). Trimming took off 0 bases at V and 8 bases at J, with 21 bases between the two ends. CDR1 is SGHRS and CDR2 is YFSETQ in the germline V gene. CDR3 size: 17 residues. CDR3 nucleotides: TGCGCCAGCAGCTTGGCCGGGTTGGGCAGGGCCGGCGATGAGCAGTTCTTC. Encoded protein: CASSLAGLGRAGDEQFF.

Here the CDR3 reads CASSLGTSGWREDEQYF. The CDR3, as DNA: TGTGCCAGCAGCTTGGGGACTAGCGGGTGGAGGGAGGACGAGCAGTACTTC. V is TRBV13 and J is TRBJ2-7; 12 bases map to TRBD2. This CDR3 is built from 17 residues. CDR1 is PRHDT and CDR2 is FYEKMQ in the germline V gene (reference sequence). V dropped 3 bases and J dropped 5; count of bases not matched to a gene: 11.

The chain has TRBV27 and TRBJ1-2, with 8 bases aligning to TRBD1. The CDR3 is made up of 14 amino acids. V lost 2 bases, J lost 7 bases, and 6 bases stayed unmatched. CDR1 and CDR2 from the germline V gene are MNHEY and SMNVEV (reference sequence). CDR3 loop: CASSLLAGGRGYTF. The CDR3, as DNA: TGTGCCAGCAGTTTACTCGCAGGGGGCCGTGGCTACACCTTC.

The rearrangement links TRBV27 to TRBJ2-7; 9 bases match TRBD1. The CDR3 extends over 14 amino acids. In germline, CDR1 is MNHEY, CDR2 SMNVEV (reference sequence). V shed 2 bases, J shed 5 bases, and the junction held 4 bases outside the gene matches. The CDR3 DNA reads TGTGCCAGCAGTTTAGGGGACAGGGTCCACGAGCAGTACTTC. Protein: CASSLGDRVHEQYF.

The rearrangement links TRBV5-8 to TRBJ1-1, with D perhaps TRBD1 (6 bases). In germline, CDR1 is SGHTS, CDR2 YDEGEE. V gave up 4 bases and J gave up 3 bases, with 19 bases separating them. The CDR3 is 16 residues long. CDR3 nucleotide sequence: TGTGCCAGCAGCCTTCTTGGACAGCTAGGGGACACTGAAGCTTTCTTT. It specifies CASSLLGQLGDTEAFF.

The gene calls are TRBV19 and TRBJ1-1; D is undetermined. Germline V gene sequence: CDR1 LNHDA, CDR2 SQIVND (reference sequence). V lost 9 bases and J lost 1, with 18 bases in between. CDR3 length: 15 residues. CDR3 nucleotide sequence: TGTGCCAGCAATACACCCCGATTCCAGAACACTGAAGCTTTCTTT. It codes for CASNTPRFQNTEAFF.

The chain carries TRBV9 and TRBJ2-1; D not resolved. V lost 3 bases, J lost 7 bases, and 8 bases lay in between. Per germline, CDR1 SGDLS and CDR2 YYNGEE. This CDR3 contains 12 residues. In DNA, the CDR3 is TGTGCCAGCAGCGCTCGCGAGAATGAGCAGTTCTTC. Protein sequence: CASSARENEQFF.

The chain has TRBV29-1 and TRBJ2-1; tentatively, D is TRBD2 (5 bases). The CDR3 covers 13 residues. V lost 6 bases and J lost 6, with 15 bases in between. CDR1 is SQVTM and CDR2 is ANQGSEA in the germline V gene. CDR3: CSVPHAGLNEQFF. For the CDR3, the DNA is TGCAGCGTGCCCCACGCGGGCCTCAATGAGCAGTTCTTC.

This chain connects TRBV5-1 to TRBJ1-1; D not certain. The V gene's germline CDR1 is SGHRS and CDR2 YFSETQ. CDR3 size: 13 residues. V lost 3 bases and J lost 8, with 14 bases in between. CDR3 in amino acids: CASSSTFVEEAFF. The CDR3 DNA reads TGCGCCAGCAGCTCCACCTTTGTGGAGGAAGCTTTCTTT.

This clone was observed a single time. The rearrangement links TRBV30 to TRBJ1-3; 7 bases fit TRBD1. Germline trimming cut 3 bases from V and 8 bases from J; bases unmatched to any gene: 13. The CDR3 loop spans 15 amino acids. Germline lookup yields CDR1 GTSNPN and CDR2 SVGIG (reference sequence). The CDR3 nucleotides read TGTGCCTGGAGGTTTGGGACAGCGGGCGGCCACACCATATATTTT. Its translation is CAWRFGTAGGHTIYF.

The chain recombines TRBV4-1 with TRBJ1-2; 10 bases fit TRBD1. Germline V CDR1 and CDR2: MGHRA, YSYEKL. With V trimmed by 4 bases and J by 8 bases, 19 bases remained unmatched. CDR3 length: 18 amino acids. The CDR3 DNA reads TGCGCCAGCAGCCTCAAAACGGAAGGACAGGGGGGTTCAGGGGGCTACACCTTC. Amino acids: CASSLKTEGQGGSGGYTF.

This chain joins TRBV29-1 and TRBJ1-2; D is perhaps TRBD1 (6 bases). Germline V gene sequence: CDR1 SQVTM, CDR2 ANQGSEA. V was cut by 3 bases and J by 4 bases, with 9 bases left in between. CDR3 length: 12 amino acids. Here the CDR3 reads CSVDRGTYGYTF. The CDR3 coding sequence is TGCAGCGTTGACAGGGGAACCTATGGCTACACCTTC.

The CDR3 bases are TGTGCCAGCAGTCGACTGGCCAGCTCCTACAATGAGCAGTTCTTC. Translation gives CASSRLASSYNEQFF. The gene calls are TRBV9 and TRBJ2-1; no definite D call. The V end was cut by 5 bases, the J end by 0 bases, with 12 bases between. The length of the CDR3 is 15 residues. Germline-derived CDR1 and CDR2 are SGDLS and YYNGEE.

The chain employs TRBV10-1 and TRBJ1-4; weak D call: TRBD1 (5 bases). Trimming stripped 4 bases from V and 0 bases from J, with 9 bases between. The CDR3 totals 15 residues. The germline CDR1 and CDR2 sequences are WNHNN and SYGVQD (reference sequence). CDR3: CASSAKQATNEKLFF. Here the CDR3 DNA reads TGCGCCAGCAGTGCTAAACAGGCAACTAATGAAAAACTGTTTTTT.

CDR3 loop: CASSLTGLRNQPQHF. CDR3 coding DNA: TGTGCCAGCAGTTTAACAGGGTTAAGGAATCAGCCCCAGCATTTT. The V call is TRBV28, the J call TRBJ1-5; the D gene is possibly TRBD1 (6 bases). The germline gives CDR1 MDHEN, CDR2 SYDVKM. This CDR3 is built from 15 residues. The V end was cut by 2 bases, the J end by 4 bases, with 12 bases between.

The J gene is TRBJ1-1, the V gene TRBV10-3; D call uncertain. CDR3 length: 15 residues. Germline CDR1 and CDR2: ENHRY and SYGVKD. Trimming stripped 0 bases from V and 1 base from J, with 9 bases between. CDR3 loop: CAISESRLWNTEAFF. The CDR3 DNA reads TGTGCCATCAGTGAGTCGAGACTCTGGAACACTGAAGCTTTCTTT.

The chain links TRBV7-2 to TRBJ1-4; no firm D call. Trimming left V 0 bases short and J 4 bases short, with 9 bases between. From germline, CDR1 is SGHTA and CDR2 FQGNSA. The CDR3 is made up of 15 amino acids. CDR3 sequence reads: CASSLAPNSNEKLFF. The CDR3 nucleotides read TGTGCCAGCAGCTTAGCGCCCAACAGTAATGAAAAACTGTTTTTT.

The chain has TRBV2 and TRBJ2-2, with TRBD1 identical over 8 bases. Per germline, CDR1 SNHLY and CDR2 FYNNEI. V lost 4 bases and J lost 1; bases outside the gene matches: 2. The CDR3 spans 15 residues. This chain's CDR3 is CASSVGQGNTGELFF. Here the CDR3 DNA reads TGTGCCAGCAGTGTCGGACAGGGGAACACCGGGGAGCTGTTTTTT.

The genes are TRBV5-1 and TRBJ2-1, with 8 bases that match TRBD2. CDR1 SGHRS and CDR2 YFSETQ come from the germline V gene. The CDR3 is 16 residues long. The V and J ends lost 0 bases and 6 bases, in that order; junction bases with no gene match: 8. The CDR3: CASSLVGLAGTNEQFF. CDR3 coding DNA: TGCGCCAGCAGCTTGGTGGGCCTAGCGGGTACCAATGAGCAGTTCTTC.

The chain combines TRBV6-5 with TRBJ1-2; 8 bases align to TRBD1. J gave up 5 bases and V 6 bases, and 8 bases lay outside the gene matches. This CDR3 region has 14 residues. Germline lookup yields CDR1 MNHEY and CDR2 SVGAGI. Here the CDR3 reads CASSETGVVYGYTF. The CDR3 DNA follows: TGTGCCAGCAGCGAGACAGGGGTAGTATATGGCTACACCTTC.

The chain couples TRBV6-1 to TRBJ2-5; D is undetermined. This CDR3 is 12 amino acids long. The V gene's germline CDR1 is MNHNS and CDR2 SASEGT. Trimming took 8 bases from V and 1 from J, leaving 8 bases between them. The chain's CDR3 is CASVRGQETQYF. The CDR3 DNA is TGTGCCAGCGTACGCGGCCAAGAGACCCAGTACTTC.

This clone was counted once. V is TRBV7-9 and J is TRBJ2-5; 16 nucleotides line up with TRBD2. Germline CDR1 SEHNR, CDR2 FQNEAQ (reference sequence). J was trimmed by 5 bases and V by 7 bases; bases with no gene match: 4. The CDR3 has 15 amino acids. The CDR3 loop is CASNPGLAGGETQYF. CDR3 nucleotides: TGTGCCAGCAACCCGGGACTAGCGGGGGGGGAGACCCAGTACTTC.